The present entry profiles one T cell receptor beta chain with its context. TCRdb's copy holds only in-frame clones and misses some; the assay was immunoSEQ multiplex PCR. The profile covers tens of thousands of clones, with roughly 90% appearing a single time and approximately 9.7% taken by the ten largest. All patients experienced relapse after autologous stem cell transplantation, and brentuximab vedotin exposure was variable. The source of the sample is a study of PD-1 blockade in classical Hodgkin lymphoma. Trimming removed 10 bases from V and 7 bases from J; junction bases left unmatched: 6. In germline, CDR1 is ENHRY, CDR2 SYGVKD. The CDR3 runs 12 residues.

The sequencing here drew on peripheral blood mononuclear cells (PBMCs), taken at baseline. V is TRBV10-3 and J is TRBJ2-1, with TRBD1 matching over 8 bases. The sequence came from a human donor with classical Hodgkin lymphoma. CDR3 nucleotides: TGTGCCACCGGACAGGGTGGGAATGAGCAGTTCTTC. Translated: CATGQGGNEQFF.